The 5 T cell receptor beta chains below were found in one sample sequenced in a study of T-cell reconstitution after alpha-beta-depleted transplantation in children. Unique molecular identifiers were incorporated into the prepared TCRbeta library. TCRdb processed the PCR reads anew with MiXCR; each CDR3 protein has one entry. This sample has roughly 100,000 distinct CDR3 sequences, with roughly 7.2% found just once. The sample here was PBMCs, taken before TCRalphabeta/CD19-depleted stem cell transplant. All receptors derive from a boy aged 2-15 years with acute lymphoblastic leukemia, due to receive a stem cell transplant.

This clonotype appeared many times. The chain links TRBV20-1 to TRBJ2-1; 10 bases align to TRBD1. Germline V lookup: CDR1 DFQATT, CDR2 SNEGSKA (reference sequence). The CDR3 is made up of 15 amino acids. V was pared by 1 base and J by 6 bases, with 6 bases of the junction left unmatched. The CDR3 bases are TGCAGTGCTAGAGGCTTAGGGACAGGGGCCAATGAGCAGTTCTTC. Encoded protein: CSARGLGTGANEQFF.

The CDR3 spells CASMLAGGQETQYF. CDR3 nucleotides: TGTGCCAGCATGCTAGCGGGGGGACAAGAGACCCAGTACTTC. The chain combines TRBV6-2 or TRBV6-3 with TRBJ2-5, with TRBD2 matching 11 bases. The V gene end was trimmed by 7 bases and the J gene end by 2 bases; junction bases not matched to a gene: 3. Germline CDR1 is MNHEY and CDR2 is SVGEGT. The CDR3 totals 14 residues.

This clonotype was observed many times. The chain combines TRBV2 with TRBJ2-3; D is ambiguous. Germline V gene lookup returns CDR1 SNHLY and CDR2 FYNNEI. The CDR3 extends over 13 amino acids. Trimming cost V 8 bases and J 7 bases, with 16 bases left between them. The CDR3 nucleotides read TGTGCCAGCTCCGTTTTTGGTGGTCATACGCAGTATTTT. It is translated as CASSVFGGHTQYF.

The chain uses TRBV5-1 and TRBJ2-5; weak D call: TRBD2 (6 bases). The CDR3 covers 13 residues. The ends were cut back, 5 bases at V and 2 bases at J, with 10 bases in the middle. Germline lookup yields CDR1 SGHRS and CDR2 YFSETQ. In nucleotides, the CDR3 is TGCGCCAGCAGGGGGCTAGCGCAAGAGACCCAGTACTTC. It encodes CASRGLAQETQYF. Supplemented by reference TRBV5-1 and TRBJ2-5, the full variable domain reads KAGVTQTPRYLIKTRGQQVTLSCSPISGHRSVSWYQQTPGQGLQFLFEYFSETQRNKGNFPGRFSGRQFSNSRSEMNVSTLELGDSALYLCASRGLAQETQYFGPGTRLLVL.

This clonotype showed up just a few times. Mismatch with germline at one junction end may stem from a read error. The V call is TRBV4-1, the J call TRBJ2-3, with TRBD2 matching 12 bases. The CDR3 covers 15 residues. Germline V gives CDR1 MGHRA, CDR2 YSYEKL. The CDR3 sequence is CASSPTSGGTDTRYF. DNA for the CDR3: TGCGCCAGCAGCCCGACTAGCGGGGGAACAGATACGCGGTATTTT.